The 29 T cell receptor beta chains given below trace back to one sample, sequenced in a study of shared clonotypes between healthy human individuals. The data were produced by immunoSEQ multiplex PCR, yet TCRdb's version contains in-frame clones alone and is incomplete. This sample yields around 600,000 clones, of which about 98% are seen a single time; approximately 0.3% belongs to the top ten. Cells designated naive CD8 were CD45RO-negative and were positively selected for CCR7, with terminally differentiated effector memory CD45RA+ cells excluded. Sequencing was carried out using naive CD8+ T cells sorted from blood. These receptors all stem from a man aged 25 to 40 in good health.

The J gene is TRBJ2-7, the V gene TRBV2; D is unresolved. V lost 4 bases, J lost 2 bases, and 9 bases lay in between. This CDR3 comprises 13 residues. CDR1 is SNHLY, CDR2 FYNNEI, per germline. Here the CDR3 reads CASSARTTYEQYF. The CDR3 region has the DNA TGTGCCAGCAGTGCCAGGACCACCTACGAGCAGTACTTC.

The rearrangement joins TRBV6-1 to TRBJ2-1; 11 positions match TRBD2. CDR1 is MNHNS and CDR2 is SASEGT in the germline V gene. Trimming at V came to 1 base and at J to 9 bases, leaving 2 bases not matched to a gene. CDR3 length: 14 amino acids. The CDR3 sequence is CASSEETSGIEQFF. The CDR3 nucleotides are TGTGCCAGCAGTGAAGAGACTAGCGGGATTGAGCAGTTCTTC.

In regard to this clone: The sample holds other DNA sequences that translate to the same CDR3. The CDR3 spells CASSFGTGGNQPQHF. CDR3 nucleotide sequence: TGTGCCAGCAGTTTCGGGACAGGGGGCAATCAGCCCCAGCATTTT. V and J are TRBV27 and TRBJ1-5; 10 positions match TRBD1. The germline gives CDR1 MNHEY, CDR2 SMNVEV (reference sequence). Trimming cost V 3 bases and J 2 bases; bases outside gene matches: 1. This CDR3 is 15 amino acids long.

The chain uses TRBV30 and TRBJ2-6, with D unresolved. V lost 3 bases and J lost 0, with 9 bases in between. CDR3 length: 15 amino acids. Germline-derived CDR1 and CDR2 are GTSNPN and SVGIG (reference sequence). CDR3 nucleotides: TGTGCCTGGAGCATAGATCACTCTGGGGCCAACGTCCTGACTTTC. As protein: CAWSIDHSGANVLTF.

The CDR3 protein is CASSLGRMVQRTYNEQFF. CDR3 coding DNA: TGTGCCAGCAGTTTAGGGCGTATGGTCCAGAGGACCTACAATGAGCAGTTCTTC. The chain employs TRBV28 and TRBJ2-1; the D is unclear. This CDR3 has 18 amino acids. CDR1 is MDHEN and CDR2 is SYDVKM in the germline V gene. Trimming took 2 bases from V and 2 from J, leaving 19 bases between them.

Note on this clone: This sample includes further DNA sequences coding for the same CDR3. This sequence joins TRBV7-9 and TRBJ2-3; the D gene could be TRBD1 or TRBD2 (5 bases each). V shed 4 bases and J shed 3 bases, with 11 bases lying between them. Germline V lookup: CDR1 SEHNR, CDR2 FQNEAQ (reference sequence). The CDR3 totals 14 residues. Here the CDR3 DNA reads TGTGCCAGCAGCTCTCCGGGACGGACAGATACGCAGTATTTT. Its translation is CASSSPGRTDTQYF. Together with reference TRBV7-9 and TRBJ2-3, the CDR3 gives the full variable domain: DTGVSQNPRHKITKRGQNVTFRCDPISEHNRLYWYRQTLGQGPEFLTYFQNEAQLEKSRLLSDRFSAERPKGSFSTLEIQRTEQGDSAMYLCASSSPGRTDTQYFGPGTRLTVL.

Note on this clone: Germline and junction disagree at one end, which may indicate a read error. The chain carries TRBV7-7 and TRBJ2-3; 7 nucleotides agree with TRBD2. The germline CDR1 and CDR2 sequences are SSHAT and FNYEAQ (reference sequence). This CDR3 spans 16 amino acids. The CDR3 is CASSPDHAGGTDTQYF. DNA for the CDR3: TGTGCTAGCAGCCCCGACCATGCGGGGGGCACAGATACGCAGTATTTT.

This chain uses TRBV10-1 with TRBJ2-7; 8 nucleotides agree with TRBD1. Germline V CDR1 and CDR2: WNHNN, SYGVQD (reference sequence). V shed 5 bases and J 6 bases; nucleotides not matched to a gene: 9. This CDR3 has 14 residues. The CDR3 sequence: CASSPWTGSGEQYF. The DNA for the CDR3 is TGCGCCAGCAGTCCCTGGACAGGGAGTGGCGAGCAGTACTTC.

With regard to this clone: The same CDR3 also results from other DNA sequences found in this sample. The rearrangement links TRBV11-2 to TRBJ2-7; D ambiguous. The CDR3 is made up of 13 amino acids. Germline loops: CDR1 SGHAT, CDR2 FQNNGV. Trimming took off 5 bases at V and 2 bases at J, with 10 bases between the two ends. CDR3 sequence (DNA): TGTGCCAGCAGCCTGGGAATCGCCTACGAGCAGTACTTC. This encodes CASSLGIAYEQYF.

This clone was observed once. This sequence joins TRBV7-9 and TRBJ1-4; a weak D match, TRBD1 (5 bases). V was shortened by 2 bases and J by 10 bases, with 17 bases between the two germline ends. CDR1 and CDR2 from the germline V gene are SEHNR and FQNEAQ (reference sequence). CDR3 length: 15 residues. CDR3 bases: TGTGCCAGCAGCTTAAGGGGTCAAGACGGGGCAAAACTGTTTTTT. It specifies CASSLRGQDGAKLFF.

This chain links TRBV29-1 with TRBJ2-7, with 7 bases that match TRBD1. Trimming removed 7 bases from V and 7 bases from J; junction bases left unmatched: 13. CDR3 length: 13 residues. Germline-derived CDR1 and CDR2 are SQVTM and ANQGSEA. The CDR3 coding sequence is TGCAGCGGACAGGGACCAAGTTCCCTGGAGCAGTACTTC. Protein: CSGQGPSSLEQYF.

The chain has TRBV7-9 and TRBJ2-3; TRBD2 matches at 7 bases. In germline, CDR1 is SEHNR, CDR2 FQNEAQ (reference sequence). This CDR3 is built from 17 residues. V lost 5 bases, J lost 3 bases, and 14 bases stayed unmatched. In DNA form, the CDR3 reads TGTGCCAGCAGCCAGAGCCGTGGGGGGGATTGGACAGATACGCAGTATTTT. Translating gives CASSQSRGGDWTDTQYF.

The chain has TRBV14 and TRBJ2-7; 12 nucleotides align to TRBD2. Germline-derived CDR1 and CDR2 are SGHDN and FVKESK. The CDR3 consists of 19 residues. Trimming cost V 4 bases and J 2 bases; bases outside gene matches: 15. CDR3 DNA sequence: TGTGCCAGCAGCCCCCGCCGGAGACTAGCGGGAGTTTCGACCTACGAGCAGTACTTC. Translation gives CASSPRRRLAGVSTYEQYF. Together with reference TRBV14 and TRBJ2-7, the CDR3 gives the full variable domain: EAGVTQFPSHSVIEKGQTVTLRCDPISGHDNLYWYRRVMGKEIKFLLHFVKESKQDESGMPNNRFLAERTGGTYSTLKVQPAELEDSGVYFCASSPRRRLAGVSTYEQYFGPGTRLTVT.

The rearrangement links TRBV27 to TRBJ2-7; weak D call: TRBD1 (5 bases). V lost 6 bases and J 3 bases, leaving 15 bases between the germline ends. The CDR3 has 14 amino acids. The germline CDR1 and CDR2 sequences are MNHEY and SMNVEV (reference sequence). The chain's CDR3 is CASSLDRNGYEQYF. CDR3 DNA sequence: TGTGCCAGCAGCCTCGACAGAAACGGCTACGAGCAGTACTTC.

This chain joins TRBV27 and TRBJ1-1; maybe TRBD1 (5 bases). Per the germline V gene, CDR1 is MNHEY and CDR2 is SMNVEV (reference sequence). Trimming stripped 4 bases from V and 0 bases from J, with 15 bases between. The CDR3 is 16 residues long. Here the CDR3 DNA reads TGTGCCAGCAGTTCCCGCCCGACAGATTTGAACACTGAAGCTTTCTTT. It yields the protein CASSSRPTDLNTEAFF.

The V call is TRBV29-1, the J call TRBJ2-2; TRBD1 might be the D (5 bases). This CDR3 spans 11 amino acids. Germline-derived CDR1 and CDR2 are SQVTM and ANQGSEA. Trimming shortened V by 6 bases and J by 6 bases, and 8 bases separated the two germline ends. CDR3 residues: CSVQGSGELFF. CDR3 nucleotide sequence: TGCAGCGTCCAGGGTTCCGGGGAGCTGTTTTTT.

The V gene is TRBV27, the J gene TRBJ2-1; 14 bases match TRBD2. The CDR3 length is 15 residues. Trimming at V came to 7 bases and at J to 7 bases, leaving 6 bases not matched to a gene. Germline V CDR1 and CDR2: MNHEY, SMNVEV (reference sequence). CDR3 in DNA: TGTGCCAGCACCCTTGGGACTAGCGGGAGAAATGAGCAGTTCTTC. Translated: CASTLGTSGRNEQFF.

The rearrangement joins TRBV13 to TRBJ2-1; weak D call: TRBD2 (6 bases). The CDR3 has 15 amino acids. Trimming shortened V by 5 bases and J by 0 bases, and 11 bases separated the two germline ends. Germline lookup yields CDR1 PRHDT and CDR2 FYEKMQ (reference sequence). The CDR3 coding sequence is TGTGCCAGCAGCCTAAGCGGGCGCTCCTACAATGAGCAGTTCTTC. This sequence encodes CASSLSGRSYNEQFF.

The genes are TRBV29-1 and TRBJ1-4; perhaps TRBD1 as D (6 bases). The CDR3 has 12 amino acids. Trimming removed 4 bases at V and 5 bases at J, with 8 bases between. The germline gives CDR1 SQVTM, CDR2 ANQGSEA. CDR3 in DNA: TGCAGCGTTGGCGGACAGAATGAAAAACTGTTTTTT. The encoded protein is CSVGGQNEKLFF.

The V and J genes are TRBV18 and TRBJ2-1; the match to TRBD2 covers 12 bases. The germline V gene encodes CDR1 KGHSH and CDR2 LQKENI. CDR3 length: 15 residues. The V gene end was trimmed by 2 bases and the J gene end by 8 bases; junction bases not matched to a gene: 4. Here the CDR3 DNA reads TGTGCCAGCTCACCATTGGCTAGCGGGAGGGATGAGCAGTTCTTC. It is translated as CASSPLASGRDEQFF.

The chain employs TRBV11-3 and TRBJ2-1; D might be TRBD1 (6 bases). The CDR3 has 15 residues. V lost 4 bases and J lost 8, with 18 bases in between. Germline CDR1 reads SGHNT; CDR2 reads YENEEA. The CDR3 DNA is TGTGCCAGCAGCTCGCGGGCAGGGGTTGCACATGAGCAGTTCTTC. As protein: CASSSRAGVAHEQFF.

This clone was found once. The V call is TRBV29-1, the J call TRBJ2-1, with TRBD2 identical over 15 bases. The CDR3 has 17 amino acids. Germline V gives CDR1 SQVTM, CDR2 ANQGSEA. J was trimmed by 10 bases and V by 6 bases; bases with no gene match: 16. Here the CDR3 DNA reads TGCAGCGTCGCATCTTTACCCCCGGGACTAGCGGGAGGAGAGCAGTTCTTC. It is translated as CSVASLPPGLAGGEQFF.

This chain uses TRBV28 with TRBJ2-7; TRBD2 agrees at 7 bases. The ends lost 7 bases at V and 6 bases at J; junction bases unmatched: 18. From germline, CDR1 is MDHEN and CDR2 SYDVKM. The CDR3 is made up of 16 amino acids. The CDR3: CASTGGDSSVLPEQYF. The CDR3 DNA reads as TGTGCCAGCACGGGGGGAGACAGTAGCGTCTTACCCGAGCAGTACTTC. Full variable domain (missing parts from reference TRBV28 and TRBJ2-7): DVKVTQSSRYLVKRTGEKVFLECVQDMDHENMFWYRQDPGLGLRLIYFSYDVKMKEKGDIPEGYSVSREKKERFSLILESASTNQTSMYLCASTGGDSSVLPEQYFGPGTRLTVT.

Remarks on this clone: The same CDR3 can be traced to other DNA sequences in this sample. This chain connects TRBV9 to TRBJ2-1; D is ambiguous. CDR3 length: 12 residues. The germline V and J ends were trimmed by 2 bases and 7 bases, with 7 bases remaining between them. The V gene's germline CDR1 is SGDLS and CDR2 YYNGEE. The CDR3 sequence: CASSVYGNEQFF. For the CDR3, the DNA is TGTGCCAGCAGCGTTTACGGGAATGAGCAGTTCTTC.

The J gene is TRBJ1-2, the V gene TRBV18; TRBD1 agrees at 7 bases. The CDR3 has 13 amino acids. In germline, CDR1 is KGHSH, CDR2 LQKENI. V dropped 5 bases and J dropped 4; count of bases not matched to a gene: 4. The CDR3 protein is CASSEGAIYGYTF. In DNA form, the CDR3 reads TGTGCCAGCTCAGAGGGGGCAATCTATGGCTACACCTTC.

The V and J genes are TRBV9 and TRBJ2-7; possibly TRBD1 or TRBD2 for D (5 bases each). CDR1 SGDLS and CDR2 YYNGEE come from the germline V gene. V was pared by 4 bases and J by 2 bases, with 16 bases between. This CDR3 comprises 15 residues. CDR3 residues: CASSPQPGPTYEQYF. For the CDR3, the DNA is TGTGCCAGCAGCCCCCAACCGGGACCGACCTACGAGCAGTACTTC.

The V call is TRBV29-1, the J call TRBJ2-2, with D unresolved. From germline, CDR1 is SQVTM and CDR2 ANQGSEA. The CDR3 covers 12 residues. The V gene lost 7 bases and the J gene lost 5 bases, with 11 bases spanning the gap. CDR3 sequence (DNA): TGCAGCGCCGTCCCCAATACCGGGGAGCTGTTTTTT. Translated: CSAVPNTGELFF.

The gene calls are TRBV11-2 and TRBJ2-7; D not certain. Germline CDR1 and CDR2: SGHAT and FQNNGV. The V gene lost 5 bases and the J gene lost 1 base, with 18 bases spanning the gap. CDR3 size: 16 residues. CDR3 sequence: CASSGLSLTTSYEQYF. The CDR3 DNA reads as TGTGCCAGCAGCGGCCTCTCTCTGACGACTTCCTACGAGCAGTACTTC.

The chain couples TRBV27 to TRBJ2-1; 12 positions match TRBD2. CDR3 length: 15 amino acids. V was clipped by 5 bases and J by 8 bases; unmatched bases: 7. Looked up from germline, CDR1 is MNHEY and CDR2 is SMNVEV (reference sequence). The CDR3 is CASSPGLAGLYEQFF. The CDR3 DNA reads as TGTGCCAGCAGTCCAGGACTAGCGGGACTCTATGAGCAGTTCTTC.